The 7 T cell receptor beta chains in this list originate from one sample, sequenced in a study of T cell responses to AZD1222 COVID-19 vaccine. TCRdb keeps only in-frame clones here, not all; method: immunoSEQ multiplex PCR. Here the sample spans approximately 50,000 clones, 86% being singletons. Sequencing used peripheral blood, obtained 28 days after the second AZD1222 dose. Receptors were obtained from an adult who received the AZD1222 COVID-19 vaccine.

This chain connects TRBV27 to TRBJ1-1; 8 bases map to TRBD1. The V gene end was trimmed by 5 bases and the J gene end by 4 bases; junction bases not matched to a gene: 6. The germline CDR1 and CDR2 sequences are MNHEY and SMNVEV (reference sequence). The CDR3 length is 14 residues. CDR3 protein: CASSSITGGTEAFF. The CDR3 DNA reads TGTGCCAGCAGTAGTATTACAGGGGGCACTGAAGCTTTCTTT.

CDR3 protein: CASSYSSYNEQFF. In nucleotides, the CDR3 is TGTGCCAGCAGTTATTCCAGCTACAATGAGCAGTTCTTC. The chain is built from TRBV6-2 or TRBV6-3 and TRBJ2-1, with D unclear. The CDR3 is 13 amino acids. Germline loops: CDR1 MNHEY, CDR2 SVGEGT. Trimming removed 3 bases from V and 3 bases from J, with 6 bases in between.

The table lists this clone with a count of one. CDR3 sequence reads: CASSLEGARNTEAFF. The CDR3 nucleotides are TGTGCCAGCAGCTTGGAAGGGGCCCGGAACACTGAAGCTTTCTTT. This chain uses TRBV5-4 with TRBJ1-1; maybe TRBD1 (5 bases). There are 15 residues in the CDR3. V lost 0 bases to trimming and J lost 1 base, with 10 bases between them. Germline V gene lookup returns CDR1 SGHNT and CDR2 YYREEE (reference sequence).

The chain couples TRBV5-1 to TRBJ1-1; D gene ambiguous. V dropped 4 bases and J dropped 3 bases, with 10 bases sitting between them. From germline, CDR1 is SGHRS and CDR2 YFSETQ. The CDR3 covers 13 residues. CDR3 bases: TGCGCCAGCAGCCCCCAGCTCGACACTGAAGCTTTCTTT. Encoded protein: CASSPQLDTEAFF.

This clone was seen a few times. The genes are TRBV28 and TRBJ2-5, with 10 bases identical to TRBD1. This CDR3 has 15 amino acids. Germline loops: CDR1 MDHEN, CDR2 SYDVKM. V shed 5 bases, J shed 2 bases, and the junction held 5 bases outside the gene matches. CDR3: CASSGDRGGQETQYF. CDR3 bases: TGTGCCAGCAGTGGGGACAGGGGAGGGCAAGAGACCCAGTACTTC.

The chain is built from TRBV11-2 and TRBJ1-2, with D possibly being TRBD1 (6 bases). Germline V gene data show CDR1 as SGHAT and CDR2 as FQNNGV. CDR3 length: 13 amino acids. Trimming stripped 5 bases from V and 7 bases from J, with 14 bases between. CDR3 region: CASSLSGVAGYTF. CDR3 nucleotide sequence: TGTGCCAGCAGCCTATCAGGGGTGGCTGGCTACACCTTC.

This chain connects TRBV7-9 to TRBJ1-4; D not resolved. This CDR3 spans 15 amino acids. Germline lookup yields CDR1 SEHNR and CDR2 FQNEAQ (reference sequence). Deletions cut 7 bases from V and 5 bases from J, with 17 bases between. CDR3 in DNA: TGTGCCAGCACCCCTGGGGAAACATTCAATGAAAAACTGTTTTTT. Its protein product is CASTPGETFNEKLFF.